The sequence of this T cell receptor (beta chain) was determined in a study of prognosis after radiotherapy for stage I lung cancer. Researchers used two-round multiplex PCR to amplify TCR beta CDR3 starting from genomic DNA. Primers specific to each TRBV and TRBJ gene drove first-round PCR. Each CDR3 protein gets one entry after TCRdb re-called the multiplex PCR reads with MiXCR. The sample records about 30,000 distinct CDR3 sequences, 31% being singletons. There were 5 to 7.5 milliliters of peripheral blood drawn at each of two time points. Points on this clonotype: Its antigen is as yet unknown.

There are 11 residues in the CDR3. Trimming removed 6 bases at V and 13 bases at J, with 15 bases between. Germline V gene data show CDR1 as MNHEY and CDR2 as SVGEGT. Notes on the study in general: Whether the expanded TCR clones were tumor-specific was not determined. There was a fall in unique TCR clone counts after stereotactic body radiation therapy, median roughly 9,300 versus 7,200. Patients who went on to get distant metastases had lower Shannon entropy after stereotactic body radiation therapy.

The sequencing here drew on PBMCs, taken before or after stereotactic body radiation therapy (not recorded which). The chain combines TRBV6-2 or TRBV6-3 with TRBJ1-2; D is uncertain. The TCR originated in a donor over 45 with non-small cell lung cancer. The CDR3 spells CASRNPGPVTF. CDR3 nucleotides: TGTGCCAGCAGAAACCCCGGCCCCGTCACCTTC.